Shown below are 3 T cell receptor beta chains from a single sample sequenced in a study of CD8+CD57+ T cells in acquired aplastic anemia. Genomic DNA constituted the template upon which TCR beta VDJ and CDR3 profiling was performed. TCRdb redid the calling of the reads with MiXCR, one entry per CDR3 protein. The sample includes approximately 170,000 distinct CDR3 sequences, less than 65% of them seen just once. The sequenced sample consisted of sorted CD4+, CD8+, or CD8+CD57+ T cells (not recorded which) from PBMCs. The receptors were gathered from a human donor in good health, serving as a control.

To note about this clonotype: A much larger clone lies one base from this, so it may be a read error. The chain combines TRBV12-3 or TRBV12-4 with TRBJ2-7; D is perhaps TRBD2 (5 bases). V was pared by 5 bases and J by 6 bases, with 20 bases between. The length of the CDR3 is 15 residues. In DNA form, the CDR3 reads TGTGCCAGCAGTCGCTCCGGGGTTTGGACCTGCGAGCAGTACTTC. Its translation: CASSRSGVWTCEQYF.

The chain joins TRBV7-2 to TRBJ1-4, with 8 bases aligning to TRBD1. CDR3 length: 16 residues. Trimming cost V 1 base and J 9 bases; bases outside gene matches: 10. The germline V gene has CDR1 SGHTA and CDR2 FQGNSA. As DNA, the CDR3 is TGTGCCAGCAGCTTAGACCCGGACAGGGTGGCAAAAAAACTGTTTTTT. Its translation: CASSLDPDRVAKKLFF.

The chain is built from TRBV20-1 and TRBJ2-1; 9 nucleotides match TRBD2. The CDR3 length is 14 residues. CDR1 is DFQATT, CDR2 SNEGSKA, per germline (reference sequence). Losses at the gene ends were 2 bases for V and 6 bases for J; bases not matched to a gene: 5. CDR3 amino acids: CSARPSGRPNEQFF. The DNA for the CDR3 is TGCAGTGCTAGACCCAGCGGGAGGCCCAATGAGCAGTTCTTC.